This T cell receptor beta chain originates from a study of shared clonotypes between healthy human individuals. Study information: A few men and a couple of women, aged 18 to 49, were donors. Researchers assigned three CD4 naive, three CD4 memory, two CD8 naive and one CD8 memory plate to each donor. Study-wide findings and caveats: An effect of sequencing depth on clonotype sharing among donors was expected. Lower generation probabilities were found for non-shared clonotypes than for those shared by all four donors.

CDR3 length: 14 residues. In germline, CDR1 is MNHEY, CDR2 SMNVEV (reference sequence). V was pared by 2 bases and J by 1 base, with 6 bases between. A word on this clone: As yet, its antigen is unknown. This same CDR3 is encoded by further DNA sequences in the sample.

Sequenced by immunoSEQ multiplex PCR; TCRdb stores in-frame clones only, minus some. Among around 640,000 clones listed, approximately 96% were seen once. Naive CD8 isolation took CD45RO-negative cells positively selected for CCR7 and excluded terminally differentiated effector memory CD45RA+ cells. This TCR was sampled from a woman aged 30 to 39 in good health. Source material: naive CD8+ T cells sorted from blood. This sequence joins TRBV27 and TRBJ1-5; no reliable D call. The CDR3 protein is CASSLLGSNQPQHF. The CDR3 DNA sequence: TGTGCCAGCAGTTTACTGGGGAGCAATCAGCCCCAGCATTTT.